The rows below give T cell receptor beta chains drawn from one sample of a study of spatial heterogeneity in lung cancer. TCRdb itself ran the 5' RACE reads through MiXCR, one entry per CDR3 protein. Here the sample spans about 27,000 distinct CDR3 sequences, about 7.6% being singletons. Sequenced material: lung tumor tissue, taken at surgery. Source of these receptors: a male donor with early-stage non-small cell lung cancer. Each CDR3 is given with its conserved first and last residue. A D gene is named only where the DNA matches it firmly. A row's size may be missing; if present it is once, few, many or a size class.

d_call clone_size j_call v_call cdr3_aa cdr3_nt
- many TRBJ1-5 TRBV12-3/TRBV12-4 CASSRGVFGNQPQHF TGTGCCAGCAGTCGAGGGGTATTTGGTAATCAGCCCCAGCATTTT
- many TRBJ1-2 TRBV9 CASSVGSGGYGYTF TGTGCCAGCAGCGTAGGGTCTGGTGGATATGGCTACACCTTC
- few TRBJ2-3 TRBV5-6 CASSFLQGDTQYF TGTGCCAGCAGCTTCCTACAGGGAGATACGCAGTATTTT
- many TRBJ2-1 TRBV6-1 CASRMKLEAEQFF TGTGCCAGCAGGATGAAATTAGAAGCAGAGCAGTTCTTC
- many TRBJ2-6 TRBV6-1 CASSSSGANVLTF TGTGCCAGCTCGAGCTCTGGGGCCAACGTCCTGACTTTC
- - TRBJ1-5 TRBV18 CASQAVAGPNQPQHF TGTGCCAGCCAAGCCGTCGCAGGTCCCAATCAGCCCCAGCATTTT
- many TRBJ2-2 TRBV6-5 CASSLVGTGELFF TGTGCCAGCAGTCTAGTTGGCACCGGGGAGCTGTTTTTT
- many TRBJ2-5 TRBV5-1 CASSEQGETQYF TGCGCCAGCAGCGAACAGGGAGAGACCCAGTACTTC
TRBD2 few TRBJ2-1 TRBV7-8 CASSPVASGGYNEQFF TGTGCCAGCAGCCCCGTGGCTAGCGGGGGGTACAATGAGCAGTTCTTC
- - TRBJ2-3 TRBV29-1 CSVESPAIDTQYF TGCAGCGTTGAATCCCCAGCGATAGATACGCAGTATTTT
TRBD1 few TRBJ1-5 TRBV19 CASRGQGGWNQPQHF TGTGCCAGCCGAGGACAGGGAGGATGGAATCAGCCCCAGCATTTT
- many TRBJ1-1 TRBV28 CASSLGTVNTEAFF TGTGCCAGCAGTTTAGGAACTGTGAACACTGAAGCTTTCTTT
TRBD2 few TRBJ2-5 TRBV5-4 CASSLGASGGQETQYF TGTGCCAGCAGCTTGGGGGCTAGCGGGGGGCAAGAGACCCAGTACTTC
- many TRBJ2-7 TRBV12-3/TRBV12-4 CASSMGSREQYF TGTGCCAGCAGCATGGGGTCTCGGGAGCAGTACTTC
TRBD2 many TRBJ2-1 TRBV20-1 CSARDPSTSGAYNEQFF TGCAGTGCTAGAGATCCGTCGACTAGCGGGGCCTACAATGAGCAGTTCTTC
- few TRBJ2-7 TRBV29-1 CSGGTSALSYEQYF TGCAGCGGTGGGACCTCCGCCCTCTCCTACGAGCAGTACTTC